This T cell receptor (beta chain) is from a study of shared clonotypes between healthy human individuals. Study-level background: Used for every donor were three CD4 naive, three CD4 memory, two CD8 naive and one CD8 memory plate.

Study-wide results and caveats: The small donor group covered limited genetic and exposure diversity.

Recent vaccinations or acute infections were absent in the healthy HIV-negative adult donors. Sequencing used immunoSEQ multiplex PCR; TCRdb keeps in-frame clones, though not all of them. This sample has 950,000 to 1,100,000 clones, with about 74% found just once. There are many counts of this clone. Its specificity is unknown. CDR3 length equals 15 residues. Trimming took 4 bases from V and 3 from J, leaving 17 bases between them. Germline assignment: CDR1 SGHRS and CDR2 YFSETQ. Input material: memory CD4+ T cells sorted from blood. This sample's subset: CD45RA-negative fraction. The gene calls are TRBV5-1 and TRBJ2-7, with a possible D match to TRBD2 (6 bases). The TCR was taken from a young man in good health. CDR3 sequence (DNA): TGCGCCAGCAGCCCCGGGGACTTCCTAGGCTACGAGCAGTACTTC. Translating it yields CASSPGDFLGYEQYF.